This T cell receptor beta chain was obtained from a study of liver allograft versus peripheral blood T cells. As for the study in general: Liver transplant recipients had T cell receptor repertoires compared between transplanted liver and peripheral blood.

Concerning this clonotype: Its matching antigen is unknown.

The study's findings and limits: According to reports, the T cell receptor repertoires inside liver allografts differed from those in peripheral blood.

The CDR3 consists of 17 residues. The V gene's germline CDR1 is SGDLS and CDR2 YYNGEE. Trimming stripped 0 bases from V and 0 bases from J, with 13 bases between. TCRdb processed the reads anew with MiXCR; each CDR3 protein has one entry. Of approximately 12,000 distinct CDR3 sequences listed, about a quarter are singletons. This receptor was identified in a human patient who had a liver transplant. Part of the T cell pool may stem from the graft donor. The chain has TRBV9 and TRBJ1-3; D uncertain. The CDR3 nucleotides read TGTGCCAGCAGCGTAGATCCCGGACTGATCTCTGGAAACACCATATATTTT. It codes for CASSVDPGLISGNTIYF.